This T cell receptor beta chain was recorded in a study of response to subunit inactivated influenza vaccine. TCRdb analysed the RT-PCR reads with MiXCR anew, one entry per CDR3 protein. The repertoire holds under 800,000 distinct CDR3 sequences, with approximately 14% as singletons. The CDR3 loop spans 14 amino acids. From germline, CDR1 is LGHNA and CDR2 YSLEER. The junction had 4 bases not matched to a gene; V was cut back by 0 bases and J by 10 bases. This clonotype was recorded at least ten times. Source: PBMCs from blood, taken around 15 days before vaccination. The chain is built from TRBV4-3 and TRBJ2-1; 9 nucleotides agree with TRBD1. The source is a middle-aged man who received an inactivated influenza vaccine. The CDR3: CASSQDSGQGEQFF. CDR3 DNA: TGCGCCAGCAGCCAAGATAGCGGACAGGGGGAGCAGTTCTTC.